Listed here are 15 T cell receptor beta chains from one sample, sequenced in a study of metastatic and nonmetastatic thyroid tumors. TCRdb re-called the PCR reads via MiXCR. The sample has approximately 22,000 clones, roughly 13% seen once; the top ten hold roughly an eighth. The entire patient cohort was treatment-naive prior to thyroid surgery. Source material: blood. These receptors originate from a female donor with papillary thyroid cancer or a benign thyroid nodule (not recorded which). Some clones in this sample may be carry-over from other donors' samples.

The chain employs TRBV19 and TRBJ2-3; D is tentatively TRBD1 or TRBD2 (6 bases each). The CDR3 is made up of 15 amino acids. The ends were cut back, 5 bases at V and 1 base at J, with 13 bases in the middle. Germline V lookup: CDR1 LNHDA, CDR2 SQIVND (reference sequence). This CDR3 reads CASSWGAAGTDTQYF. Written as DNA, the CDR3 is TGTGCCAGTAGTTGGGGGGCGGCTGGCACAGATACGCAGTATTTT.

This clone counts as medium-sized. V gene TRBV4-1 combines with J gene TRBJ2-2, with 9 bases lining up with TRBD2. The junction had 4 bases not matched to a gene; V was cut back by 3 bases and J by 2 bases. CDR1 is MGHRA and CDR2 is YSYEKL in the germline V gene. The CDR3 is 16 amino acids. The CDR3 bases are TGCGCCAGCAGCCACGGTAGCGGGAGCAACACCGGGGAGCTGTTTTTT. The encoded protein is CASSHGSGSNTGELFF.

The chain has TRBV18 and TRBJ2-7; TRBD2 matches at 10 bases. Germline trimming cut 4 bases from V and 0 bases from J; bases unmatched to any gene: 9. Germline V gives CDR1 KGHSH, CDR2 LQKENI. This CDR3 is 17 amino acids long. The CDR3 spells CASSLGLALKSSYEQYF. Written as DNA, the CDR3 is TGTGCCAGCTCACTGGGACTAGCGTTGAAAAGCTCCTACGAGCAGTACTTC. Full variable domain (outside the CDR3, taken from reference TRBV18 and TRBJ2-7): NAGVMQNPRHLVRRRGQEARLRCSPMKGHSHVYWYRQLPEEGLKFMVYLQKENIIDESGMPKERFSAEFPKEGPSILRIQQVVRGDSAAYFCASSLGLALKSSYEQYFGPGTRLTVT.

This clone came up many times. The chain's CDR3 is CASSPGRGETQYF. For the CDR3, the DNA is TGCGCCAGCAGCCCAGGACGAGGAGAGACCCAGTACTTC. The chain has TRBV5-1 and TRBJ2-5, with no clear D. Germline CDR1 is SGHRS and CDR2 is YFSETQ. V lost 4 bases and J 4 bases, leaving 11 bases between the germline ends. CDR3 length: 13 residues.

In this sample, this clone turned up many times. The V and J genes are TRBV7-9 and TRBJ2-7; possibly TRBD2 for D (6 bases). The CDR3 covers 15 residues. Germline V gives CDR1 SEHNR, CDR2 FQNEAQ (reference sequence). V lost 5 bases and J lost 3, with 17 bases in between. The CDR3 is CASSHRESRIYEQYF. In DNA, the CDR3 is TGTGCCAGCAGCCACCGGGAGAGTAGGATCTACGAGCAGTACTTC.

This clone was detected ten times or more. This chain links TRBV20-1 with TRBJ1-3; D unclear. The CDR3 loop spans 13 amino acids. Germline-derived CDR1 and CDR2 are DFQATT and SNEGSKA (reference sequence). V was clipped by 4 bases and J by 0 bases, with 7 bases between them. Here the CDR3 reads CSAMDRSGNTIYF. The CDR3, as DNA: TGCAGTGCTATGGACCGCTCTGGAAACACCATATATTTT.

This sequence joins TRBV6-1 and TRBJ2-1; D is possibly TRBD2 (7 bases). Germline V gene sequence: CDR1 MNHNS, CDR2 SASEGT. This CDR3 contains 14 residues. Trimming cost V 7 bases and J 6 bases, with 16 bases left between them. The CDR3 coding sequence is TGTGCCAGCAAACGGGGGGCCTCAGCCAATGAGCAGTTCTTC. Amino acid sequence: CASKRGASANEQFF.

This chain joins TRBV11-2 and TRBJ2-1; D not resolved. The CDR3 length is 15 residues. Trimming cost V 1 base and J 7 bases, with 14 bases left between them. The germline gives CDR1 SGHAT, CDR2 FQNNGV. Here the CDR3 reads CASSLGQSQRNEQFF. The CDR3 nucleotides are TGTGCCAGCAGCTTAGGTCAATCGCAGAGAAATGAGCAGTTCTTC.

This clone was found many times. In nucleotides, the CDR3 is TGTGCCTGGAGTGTAAGACGCGGGGCGAGGGGCGGAAACACCGGGGAGCTGTTTTTT. Translation: CAWSVRRGARGGNTGELFF. This chain links TRBV30 with TRBJ2-2; D may be TRBD2 (6 bases). This CDR3 region has 19 residues. Germline V gene sequence: CDR1 GTSNPN, CDR2 SVGIG (reference sequence). Between the trimmed V and J ends, which lost 0 bases and 2 bases, there was a span of 22 bases.

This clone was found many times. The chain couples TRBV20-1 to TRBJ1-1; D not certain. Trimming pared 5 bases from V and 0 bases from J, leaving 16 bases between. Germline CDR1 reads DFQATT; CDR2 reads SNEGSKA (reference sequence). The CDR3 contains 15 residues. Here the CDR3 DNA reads TGCAGTGCTGGGCTCACGAGCGCCATGAACACTGAAGCTTTCTTT. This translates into CSAGLTSAMNTEAFF.

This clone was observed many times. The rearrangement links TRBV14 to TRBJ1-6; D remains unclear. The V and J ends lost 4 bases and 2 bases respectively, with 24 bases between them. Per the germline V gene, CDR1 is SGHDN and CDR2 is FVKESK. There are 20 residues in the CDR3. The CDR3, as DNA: TGTGCCAGCAGCCGGCGGGTGCGTGGGAAAGAAGAAGCCTATAATTCACCCCTCCACTTT. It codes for CASSRRVRGKEEAYNSPLHF.

The DNA for the CDR3 is TGCGCCAGCAGCCCTGGGACAGAAGCTTTCTTT. It codes for CASSPGTEAFF. The chain uses TRBV5-1 and TRBJ1-1; a weak D match, TRBD1 (6 bases). V dropped 4 bases and J dropped 8 bases, with 9 bases sitting between them. This CDR3 is 11 amino acids long. Germline V gene sequence: CDR1 SGHRS, CDR2 YFSETQ.

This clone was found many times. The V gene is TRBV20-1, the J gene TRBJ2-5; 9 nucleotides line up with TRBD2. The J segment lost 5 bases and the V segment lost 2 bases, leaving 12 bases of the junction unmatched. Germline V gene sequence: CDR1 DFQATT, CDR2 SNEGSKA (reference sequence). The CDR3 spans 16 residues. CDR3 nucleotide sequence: TGCAGTGCTAGACGTGGTAGCGGGAGTTCTTCGGAGACCCAGTACTTC. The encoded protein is CSARRGSGSSSETQYF.

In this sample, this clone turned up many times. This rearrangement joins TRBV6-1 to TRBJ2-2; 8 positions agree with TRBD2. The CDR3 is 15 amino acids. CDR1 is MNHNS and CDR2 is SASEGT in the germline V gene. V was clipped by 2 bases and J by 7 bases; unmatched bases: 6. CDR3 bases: TGTGCCAGCAGTGAATGGGGCGGGGGGAGCGGGGAGCTGTTTTTT. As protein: CASSEWGGGSGELFF.

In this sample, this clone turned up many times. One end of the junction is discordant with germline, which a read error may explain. This CDR3 reads CASSLVGCLLSYEQYF. CDR3 nucleotides: TGTGCTAGCAGCTTAGTGGGTTGCCTCCTGAGCTACGAGCAGTACTTC. V gene TRBV7-7 combines with J gene TRBJ2-7; unclear D gene. The germline V gene encodes CDR1 SSHAT and CDR2 FNYEAQ (reference sequence). CDR3 length: 16 amino acids.